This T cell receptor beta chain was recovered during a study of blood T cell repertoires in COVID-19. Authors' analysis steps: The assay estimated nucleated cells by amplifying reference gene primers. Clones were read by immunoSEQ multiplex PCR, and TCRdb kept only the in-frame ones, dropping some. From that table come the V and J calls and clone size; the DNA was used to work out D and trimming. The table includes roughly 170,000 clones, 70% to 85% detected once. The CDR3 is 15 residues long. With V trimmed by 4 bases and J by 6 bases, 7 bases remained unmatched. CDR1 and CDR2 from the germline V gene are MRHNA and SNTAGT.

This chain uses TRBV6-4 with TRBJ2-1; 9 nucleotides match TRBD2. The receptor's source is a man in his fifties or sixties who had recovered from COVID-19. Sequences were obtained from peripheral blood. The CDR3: CASSAGGGASNEQFF. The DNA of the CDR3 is TGTGCCAGCAGTGCAGGCGGGGGGGCCTCCAATGAGCAGTTCTTC.